The table lists the clone carrying this T cell receptor beta chain with a few counts. Its antigen is not identified. This entry belongs to a study of T cell repertoires in cytomegalovirus infection. Whole-study context: Used in the study were CMV epitopes, some recently identified and HLA-C-restricted, others well-studied and HLA-B-restricted. It was the public TCR beta signatures that indicated both CMV infection and matching HLA type. Study results and limitations: Clonotype analysis showed dominance of the ex vivo response by HLA-C-restricted CMV-specific TCR beta clonotypes.

TCRdb ran MiXCR on the reads and lists one entry per CDR3 protein. This table holds fewer than 950,000 distinct CDR3 sequences, approximately 32% found once. The V gene lost 7 bases and the J gene lost 3 bases, with 16 bases spanning the gap. The CDR3 extends over 13 amino acids. Germline lookup yields CDR1 SQVTM and CDR2 ANQGSEA. The input for sequencing was cultured CD8+ T cells from PBMCs, taken from culture after CMV antigen stimulation. The rearrangement uses TRBV29-1 and TRBJ2-7; the D call may be TRBD1 or TRBD2 (5 bases each). The TCR was taken from a human donor in good health (CMV status not recorded). Some clones in this sample may be carry-over from other donors' samples. The CDR3 loop is CSAGVGTIYEQYF. For the CDR3, the DNA is TGCAGCGCTGGTGTGGGGACGATCTACGAGCAGTACTTC.